This T cell receptor beta chain emerged from a study of shared clonotypes between healthy human individuals (dated by TCRdb to about 2020). With regard to the full study: The cohort included a few men and a couple of women between 18 and 49 years of age. For each donor, three plates each were used for CD4 naive and CD4 memory, two plates were used for CD8 naive, and one plate was used for CD8 memory. Blood TCR repertoires of a handful of healthy adults were deeply sequenced to estimate repertoire size and the extent of clonotype sharing between individuals. To increase sequencing depth and limit assay-specific biases, different laboratories used diverse techniques to prepare libraries and sequence TCR repertoires. Each donor's leukapheresis produced roughly between roughly 0.85 and 9.5 billion PBMCs. What the work shows at the level of the full study, not this receptor alone: Incomplete sequencing was indicated by rarefaction of sorted-subset datasets, despite the large sequencing depth. Higher generation probabilities were observed for clonotypes shared by all four sorted-subset donors than for non-shared clonotypes. Across a few donors, roughly 5.1% of naive CD4, roughly 3.8% of naive CD8, approximately 2.5% of memory CD4, and 0.3% to 0.45% of memory CD8 clonotypes were shared. Because the study included only a small number of donors, the genetic and exposure-history diversity represented was limited. Sampling was restricted to blood, and TCR repertoires in tissues likely differ from the TCR repertoires found in blood. Larger estimated clonotype richness was generally found for naive subsets than for memory subsets. Pairwise subsampling led to the expectation that sequencing depth would affect the degree of clonotype sharing among donors.

The donors were healthy, HIV-negative adults who had no recently reported acute infections or vaccinations. Only Caucasian adults living in Nashville, Tennessee, USA were represented among the donors. CD4+ T cells were enriched by magnetic negative selection; naive cells were then positively selected on CD45RA, and the negative fraction formed the memory subset. Blood was collected by leukapheresis, and PBMCs were isolated by Ficoll-Histopaque density gradient centrifugation and then cryopreserved in liquid nitrogen vapor phase. Analytical flow cytometry was used to check the purity and quantity of each magnetically sorted T cell population. Genomic DNA was isolated from each sorted fraction and quantified by UV absorbance on a Nanodrop 2000c. With respect to this clone: Its specific antigen is unknown. The sample holds no much larger clone one base away, and base qualities are not on file.

The germline V and J ends show losses of 0 bases and 6 bases respectively, and no gene match explains 3 bases of the junction. The germline V gene gives CDR1 as SGHRS and CDR2 as YFSETQ. The CDR3 has 14 amino acids, counting the end cysteine and phenylalanine. The CDR3 DNA has 42 bases and is translated from base 1. Using the deep immunoSEQ assay, TCR CDR3 regions were amplified from genomic DNA by multiplex PCR. Extracted genomic DNA from each cell subset was distributed evenly across all wells of several immunoSEQ 96-well plates, and each plate was treated as a replicate. For sorted subsets, each replicate PCR was loaded with approximately 0.2 ug genomic DNA, equivalent to about 30,000 T cell genomes. Purified libraries were quantified with a Qubit 3.0 fluorometer, sized on a Bioanalyzer 2100, and re-quantified with the KAPA Library Quantification kit. A separate single-read 150-cycle Illumina NextSeq 550 flow cell was used to sequence each immunoSEQ 96-well plate. Concerning the study's data processing: The immunoSEQ output contained only junctional sequences without quality scores, so filtering could not match that applied to full-length reads. To assign V/J genes and CDR3, sequences were annotated against IMGT germline references using PyIR, a Python wrapper for IgBLAST v1.9. Reads were filtered out if the reads had weak V/J assignments (E-value above 1e-6), no CDR3, stop codons, out-of-frame junctions, or ambiguous translated residues. V3J clonotypes were defined as sequences sharing the same inferred V gene, J gene, and CDR3 amino acid sequence. Percentage overlap between repertoires was calculated by dividing the number of shared unique clonotypes by the size of the smaller repertoire. Three approaches were used to assess repertoire richness: RTK rarefaction, the Chao1 estimator, and Recon v2.1 estimates of unobserved clonotypes. For all TCRbeta clonotypes obtained by the gDNA method from a handful of donors, generation probabilities were computed with OLGA. TCRdb's version of the immuneACCESS table is confined to in-frame rearrangements and falls short of the full clone set. An unresolved V gene accounts for under half of the shortfall where checked; the remainder is of unknown origin. The D gene and trimming were derived from the DNA, and the V and J assignments and clone size from that table. This sample gives hundreds of thousands of clones in total; about two thirds of them show up just once. The ten most abundant clones make up 1.8% of the sample.

The sample consisted of memory CD4+ T cells sorted from blood. Reading the label with the study, this specimen's cell subset or site is: CD45RA-negative fraction. The sequence came from a woman aged 30 to 39 in good health. The chain employs TRBV5-1 and TRBJ1-5; 7 middle bases align to TRBD1. Here is the DNA: TGCGCCAGCAGCTTGGGTCAGGGGGGTCAGCCCCAGCATTTT. Its product reads: CASSLGQGGQPQHF.